The 19 T cell receptor beta chains below all came from one sample that was sequenced in a study of CD8 T cells in ankylosing spondylitis. A single record per CDR3 protein comes from TCRdb applying MiXCR to the 5' RACE reads. The sample carries roughly 38,000 distinct CDR3 sequences, more than 15% recorded once. Sequencing used blood. Receptors originate from a male donor with ankylosing spondylitis or in good health (not recorded which).

The V and J genes are TRBV20-1 and TRBJ2-2, with D unclear. Looked up from germline, CDR1 is DFQATT and CDR2 is SNEGSKA (reference sequence). Trimming took off 8 bases at V and 3 bases at J, with 10 bases between the two ends. This CDR3 is 12 amino acids long. The CDR3 protein is CSPRRDTGELFF. Here the CDR3 DNA reads TGCAGTCCACGTCGAGACACCGGGGAGCTGTTTTTT.

This clonotype was counted many times. The gene calls are TRBV2 and TRBJ2-1; no firm D call. V lost 3 bases and J 1 base, leaving 10 bases between the germline ends. Per germline, CDR1 SNHLY and CDR2 FYNNEI. The CDR3 sequence is 15 residues long. DNA for the CDR3: TGTGCCAGCAGTGAGAACGGAATTTCCTACAATGAGCAGTTCTTC. It encodes CASSENGISYNEQFF.

This clonotype was detected a few times. As DNA, the CDR3 is TGCAGCGTTTGGGGGCCGGGACAGGGCCTTTCCTCTGGAAACACCATATATTTT. Its protein product is CSVWGPGQGLSSGNTIYF. The rearrangement uses TRBV29-1 and TRBJ1-3; 9 bases are a match to TRBD1. The CDR3 sequence is 18 residues long. Germline CDR1 is SQVTM and CDR2 is ANQGSEA. J gave up 0 bases and V 5 bases, and 14 bases lay outside the gene matches.

The table lists this clonotype with a few counts. The V call is TRBV5-1, the J call TRBJ2-1, with 9 nucleotides matching TRBD2. V lost 3 bases and J lost 9; bases outside the gene matches: 4. This CDR3 comprises 13 residues. Germline V lookup: CDR1 SGHRS, CDR2 YFSETQ. The CDR3 DNA follows: TGCGCCAGCAGCTGGGGGACTAGCTCTGAGCAGTTCTTC. Translated: CASSWGTSSEQFF.

This clonotype was observed a handful of times. The rearrangement joins TRBV28 to TRBJ1-4; D unclear. Germline CDR1 MDHEN, CDR2 SYDVKM. The V gene lost 4 bases and the J gene lost 8 bases, with 14 bases spanning the gap. CDR3 length: 14 amino acids. The CDR3 region has the DNA TGTGCCAGCAGTTATTACGGGGAAAGAGAAAAACTGTTTTTT. As protein: CASSYYGEREKLFF.

CDR3 protein: CASSLVKGLSNEKLFF. CDR3 in DNA: TGTGCCAGCAGTTTAGTAAAGGGGCTTAGTAATGAAAAACTGTTTTTT. The genes are TRBV12-3 or TRBV12-4 and TRBJ1-4; D might be TRBD1 (5 bases). Between the trimmed V and J ends, which lost 1 base and 4 bases, there was a span of 13 bases. The CDR3 runs 16 residues.

The J gene is TRBJ2-2, the V gene TRBV7-2; D uncertain. The CDR3 is 13 amino acids. The ends were cut back, 5 bases at V and 0 bases at J, with 4 bases in the middle. CDR1 is SGHTA and CDR2 is FQGNSA in the germline V gene. This CDR3 reads CASSTSNTGELFF. CDR3 in DNA: TGTGCCAGCAGCACTTCGAACACCGGGGAGCTGTTTTTT.

This clonotype has only a few counts. The V gene is TRBV6-2 or TRBV6-3, the J gene TRBJ2-5, with TRBD2 identical over 8 bases. The junction had 9 bases not matched to a gene; V was cut back by 6 bases and J by 6 bases. Germline CDR1 reads MNHEY; CDR2 reads SVGEGT. The CDR3 length is 14 residues. The CDR3 DNA sequence: TGTGCCAGCAGCGCCTCGACTAGCGCCAAGACCCAGTACTTC. Translated, it gives CASSASTSAKTQYF.

J is TRBJ2-3 and V is TRBV15, with D possibly matching TRBD2 (6 bases). V was shortened by 1 base and J by 8 bases, with 7 bases between the two germline ends. Germline-derived CDR1 and CDR2 are LNHNV and YYDKDF (reference sequence). The CDR3 consists of 12 residues. The CDR3 bases are TGTGCCACCAGCAGAGTGCGGGGTACGCAGTATTTT. Protein product: CATSRVRGTQYF.

This clonotype was picked up a small number of times. This rearrangement joins TRBV20-1 to TRBJ1-3, with D possibly matching TRBD1 (6 bases). The CDR3 is 16 amino acids. Trimming took off 0 bases at V and 1 base at J, with 13 bases between the two ends. From germline, CDR1 is DFQATT and CDR2 SNEGSKA (reference sequence). CDR3 residues: CSARDPQGISGNTIYF. DNA for the CDR3: TGCAGTGCTAGAGATCCTCAGGGGATTTCTGGAAACACCATATATTTT.

This sequence joins TRBV29-1 and TRBJ2-7, with D unclear. Germline V gene lookup returns CDR1 SQVTM and CDR2 ANQGSEA. V was cut by 6 bases and J by 3 bases, with 9 bases left in between. The CDR3 contains 11 residues. CDR3 sequence (DNA): TGCAGCGTCGAGAATGACTACGAGCAGTACTTC. Protein: CSVENDYEQYF.

This clonotype was observed a few times. V usage is TRBV3-1 and J usage is TRBJ2-5; D is uncertain. Germline V lookup: CDR1 LGHDT, CDR2 YNNKEL (reference sequence). V lost 3 bases, J lost 4 bases, and 6 bases lay in between. The CDR3 has 12 amino acids. CDR3 protein: CASSQEAETQYF. The CDR3 bases are TGTGCCAGCAGCCAGGAAGCAGAGACCCAGTACTTC.

This clonotype was seen only a few times. This chain connects TRBV9 to TRBJ2-1; 10 nucleotides align to TRBD2. V dropped 3 bases and J dropped 8; count of bases not matched to a gene: 11. This CDR3 comprises 16 residues. Germline V CDR1 and CDR2: SGDLS, YYNGEE. This chain's CDR3 is CASSAQGAGGIDEQFF. CDR3 in DNA: TGTGCCAGCAGCGCCCAGGGAGCGGGGGGGATCGATGAGCAGTTCTTC. Full variable domain (rest looked up from reference TRBV9 and TRBJ2-1): DSGVTQTPKHLITATGQRVTLRCSPRSGDLSVYWYQQSLDQGLQFLIQYYNGEERAKGNILERFSAQQFPDLHSELNLSSLELGDSALYFCASSAQGAGGIDEQFFGPGTRLTVL.

The chain couples TRBV7-3 to TRBJ1-1; TRBD1 aligns across 7 bases. Trimming took 0 bases from V and 5 from J; bases not matched to a gene: 3. Germline V gene lookup returns CDR1 SGHTA and CDR2 FQGTGA. This CDR3 has 14 amino acids. The CDR3 is CASSLTSDRTEAFF. The CDR3 coding sequence is TGTGCCAGCAGCTTAACGTCGGACAGGACTGAAGCTTTCTTT.

The V call is TRBV7-2, the J call TRBJ2-7, with D maybe TRBD1 (6 bases). The CDR3 extends over 14 amino acids. The V end lost 5 bases, the J end lost 6 bases, and 17 bases lay between the germline ends. CDR1 is SGHTA, CDR2 FQGNSA, per germline. CDR3 protein: CASSIQGSLGEQYF. CDR3 bases: TGTGCCAGCAGCATACAGGGTTCCCTAGGCGAGCAGTACTTC.

The gene calls are TRBV4-3 and TRBJ2-2; D not resolved. Deletions cut 6 bases from V and 1 base from J, with 9 bases between. The CDR3 loop spans 14 amino acids. Germline V lookup: CDR1 LGHNA, CDR2 YSLEER. The CDR3 here is CASRGIENTGELFF. The DNA for the CDR3 is TGCGCCAGCAGAGGGATAGAGAACACCGGGGAGCTGTTTTTT.

This chain joins TRBV5-1 and TRBJ2-3, with D possibly TRBD1 on 5 matching bases. This CDR3 is built from 12 residues. Germline values: CDR1 SGHRS, CDR2 YFSETQ. The germline V and J ends were trimmed by 3 bases and 13 bases, with 15 bases remaining between them. This CDR3 reads CASSSDLGVEYF. The CDR3 DNA is TGCGCCAGCAGCTCGGACCTAGGGGTGGAGTATTTT.

This clonotype occurred a few times. The V call is TRBV18, the J call TRBJ2-4; 7 positions agree with TRBD2. Losses at the gene ends were 4 bases for V and 8 bases for J; bases not matched to a gene: 11. From germline, CDR1 is KGHSH and CDR2 LQKENI. CDR3 length: 15 amino acids. CDR3 nucleotides: TGTGCCAGCTCACGGCAAACTAGCGTCGGGGACATTCAGTACTTC. Its translation: CASSRQTSVGDIQYF. The complete variable domain, with remaining parts taken from reference TRBV18 and TRBJ2-4, reads NAGVMQNPRHLVRRRGQEARLRCSPMKGHSHVYWYRQLPEEGLKFMVYLQKENIIDESGMPKERFSAEFPKEGPSILRIQQVVRGDSAAYFCASSRQTSVGDIQYFGAGTRLSVL.

The chain recombines TRBV11-2 with TRBJ2-2; D possibly uses TRBD1 or TRBD2 (6 bases each). The germline V gene encodes CDR1 SGHAT and CDR2 FQNNGV. Trimming left V 10 bases short and J 5 bases short, with 17 bases between. The length of the CDR3 is 14 residues. As DNA, the CDR3 is TGTGCCATCCGGGGGCCACGGGAAACCGGGGAGCTGTTTTTT. Its translation is CAIRGPRETGELFF. Variable domain in full (rest from reference TRBV11-2 and TRBJ2-2): EAGVAQSPRYKIIEKRQSVAFWCNPISGHATLYWYQQILGQGPKLLIQFQNNGVVDDSQLPKDRFSAERLKGVDSTLKIQPAKLEDSAVYLCAIRGPRETGELFFGEGSRLTVL.